This T cell receptor beta chain was documented in a study of T cells in Graves' hyperthyroidism and ophthalmopathy. Overall study results and limits: Ophthalmopathy got predicted by the model a median about six months before its onset.

Between the trimmed V and J ends, which lost 0 bases and 4 bases, there was a span of 21 bases. The CDR3 has 18 residues. Looked up from germline, CDR1 is SEHNR and CDR2 is FQNEAQ (reference sequence). With respect to this clonotype: What it binds is not known.

Researchers amplified the TCR beta CDR3 regions from RNA transcripts. The HTBI primer set drove a first-round RT-PCR of the TCR CDR3. Via MiXCR, TCRdb re-called the multiplex PCR reads, giving one row per CDR3 protein. The sample has fewer than 450,000 distinct CDR3 sequences, about 18% seen once. This chain connects TRBV7-9 to TRBJ1-2; D call uncertain. Source material: blood. This TCR derives from a woman in her twenties or thirties with Graves' hyperthyroidism that later progressed to Graves' ophthalmopathy. The CDR3 bases are TGTGCCAGCAGCTTAGCAGGGAGCGGCCGGATTCCACTCTATGGCTACACCTTC. Protein sequence: CASSLAGSGRIPLYGYTF.